This T cell receptor beta chain came from a study of T cells in Graves' hyperthyroidism and ophthalmopathy. Study summary: Peripheral blood samples were taken at initial diagnosis, prior to any treatment. Whole-study findings and limits: Also found in blood were most expanded thyroid clonotypes above 0.001.

Patients having uncontrolled infection, another autoimmune disease, pregnancy or lactation were not included. This clonotype has a count of ten or more. The antigen is not known. It was RNA transcripts that yielded the amplified TCR beta CDR3 regions. A set of HTBI primers served as the primers for a first-round RT-PCR of the TCR CDR3. A single record per CDR3 protein comes from TCRdb applying MiXCR to the multiplex PCR reads. The sample yields some 490,000 distinct CDR3 sequences, under 25% seen once. This CDR3 comprises 14 residues. Germline loops: CDR1 MNHEY, CDR2 SMNVEV (reference sequence). V dropped 7 bases and J dropped 4 bases, with 14 bases sitting between them.

This receptor was identified in a woman in her 70s with Graves' ophthalmopathy. The sequenced sample consisted of blood. The V gene is TRBV27, the J gene TRBJ1-5; D may be TRBD1 (5 bases). As DNA, the CDR3 is TGTGCCAGCAACCCAAATGGGGGTAATCAGCCCCAGCATTTT. It is translated as CASNPNGGNQPQHF.